This T cell receptor beta chain was observed in a study of early T cells in non-severe SARS-CoV-2 infection. Study context: Unsorted whole-blood RNA was sequenced in bulk, leaving chains unpaired.

Regarding this clonotype: Its target is unknown.

General study results and limits: Database matching using VDJdb favored anti-spike CD8 responses, with private and CD4 specificities left missing.

Individual cDNA molecules received unique molecular identifiers during library preparation. TCRdb re-called the 5' RACE reads with MiXCR, one entry per CDR3 protein. The data contain around 20,000 distinct CDR3 sequences, about 4% of them seen just once; the ten biggest clones take up more than 1.4%. Germline V gene data show CDR1 as SEHNR and CDR2 as FQNEAQ (reference sequence). The CDR3 has 15 residues. J gave up 4 bases and V 3 bases, and 4 bases lay outside the gene matches. J is TRBJ2-2 and V is TRBV7-9; 8 bases map to TRBD1. The sequence was obtained from an adult who was a healthcare worker with PCR-confirmed SARS-CoV-2 infection or an uninfected control (not recorded which). The sequenced sample consisted of whole blood. This CDR3 is CASSLGQATTGELFF. CDR3 in DNA: TGTGCCAGCAGCTTGGGACAGGCGACCACCGGGGAGCTGTTTTTT. The full variable domain, rest sourced from reference TRBV7-9 and TRBJ2-2, is DTGVSQNPRHKITKRGQNVTFRCDPISEHNRLYWYRQTLGQGPEFLTYFQNEAQLEKSRLLSDRFSAERPKGSFSTLEIQRTEQGDSAMYLCASSLGQATTGELFFGEGSRLTVL.